This TCR beta chain stems from a study of CD8+CD57+ T cells in acquired aplastic anemia. Turning to the study itself: The study obtained an average of roughly 3 ug of DNA from sorted CD4+ and CD8+ cells. Study results and limitations: Patients and controls turned out to have roughly 29 CD8+ CDR3 sequences in common. Patients and controls had CD8+ Simpson's diversity values that were not significantly distinct.

Investigators profiled TCR beta VDJ and CDR3 from genomic DNA template. MiXCR was run by TCRdb on the reads, yielding one entry per CDR3 protein. This table has 150,000 to 180,000 distinct CDR3 sequences, around half appearing once. All sequencing subjects had displayed CD8+CD57+ cell expansion on flow cytometry. Each patient had severe acquired aplastic anemia. This clonotype appeared many times. As yet, its antigen is unknown. Material for sequencing was sorted CD4+, CD8+, or CD8+CD57+ T cells (not recorded which) from PBMCs. The receptor was derived from a human donor with aplastic anemia.

The CDR3 nucleotides read TGTGCCATCAGGGTAGCGGGGGAAGGCACAGATACGCAGTATTTT. It translates to CAIRVAGEGTDTQYF. The rearrangement joins TRBV10-3 to TRBJ2-3, with TRBD2 matching over 9 bases. CDR3 size: 15 residues. V shed 6 bases and J 1 base; nucleotides not matched to a gene: 5. Germline-derived CDR1 and CDR2 are ENHRY and SYGVKD.